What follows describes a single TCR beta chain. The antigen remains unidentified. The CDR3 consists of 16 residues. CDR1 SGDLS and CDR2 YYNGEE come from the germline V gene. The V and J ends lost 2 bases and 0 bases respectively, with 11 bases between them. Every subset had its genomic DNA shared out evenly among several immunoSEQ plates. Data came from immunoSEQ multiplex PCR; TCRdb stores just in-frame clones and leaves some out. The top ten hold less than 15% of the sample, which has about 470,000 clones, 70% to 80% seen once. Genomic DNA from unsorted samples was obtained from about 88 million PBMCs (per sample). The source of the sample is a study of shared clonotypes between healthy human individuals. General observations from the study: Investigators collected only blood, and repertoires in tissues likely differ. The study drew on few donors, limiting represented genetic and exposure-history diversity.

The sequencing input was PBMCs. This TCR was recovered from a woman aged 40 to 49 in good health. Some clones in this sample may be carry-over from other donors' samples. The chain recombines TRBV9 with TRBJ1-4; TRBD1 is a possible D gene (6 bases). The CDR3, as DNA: TGTGCCAGCAGCGTCCAGGGGAGTGCAACTAATGAAAAACTGTTTTTT. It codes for CASSVQGSATNEKLFF. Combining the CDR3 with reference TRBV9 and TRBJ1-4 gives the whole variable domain DSGVTQTPKHLITATGQRVTLRCSPRSGDLSVYWYQQSLDQGLQFLIQYYNGEERAKGNILERFSAQQFPDLHSELNLSSLELGDSALYFCASSVQGSATNEKLFFGSGTQLSVL.